One and the same sample provided the 17 T cell receptor beta chains below, sequenced in a study of beta chain features in type 1 diabetes. TCRB transcripts that were expressed got sequenced, as all of the isolated RNA had been reverse transcribed. Clones were read by immunoSEQ multiplex PCR, and TCRdb kept only the in-frame ones, dropping some. The sample includes around 400,000 clones, over 10% seen only once; the top ten take approximately 0.015%. The sample was naive CD4+ T cells from blood. The receptors derive from a man aged 18 to 29 in good health.

V gene TRBV6-6 combines with J gene TRBJ2-7; D might be TRBD1 (7 bases). Looked up from germline, CDR1 is MNHNY and CDR2 is SVGAGI (reference sequence). V gave up 5 bases and J gave up 5 bases, with 19 bases separating them. This CDR3 has 15 residues. The DNA of the CDR3 is TGTGCCAGCAGTGACAACAGGGGAGGTATCCACGAGCAGTACTTC. This codes for CASSDNRGGIHEQYF.

The chain links TRBV5-6 to TRBJ1-1, with a possible D match to TRBD1 (5 bases). V lost 1 base to trimming and J lost 2 bases, with 24 bases between them. This CDR3 region has 19 residues. Germline-derived CDR1 and CDR2 are SGHDT and YYEEEE. CDR3 amino acids: CASSLLPSTPGWGNTEAFF. CDR3 sequence (DNA): TGTGCCAGCAGCTTGCTCCCCTCTACCCCAGGGTGGGGAAACACTGAAGCTTTCTTT.

This chain links TRBV7-8 with TRBJ1-1, with no clear D. The length of the CDR3 is 13 residues. The germline gives CDR1 SGHVS, CDR2 FQNEAQ. Trimming removed 5 bases from V and 1 base from J, with 8 bases in between. In DNA form, the CDR3 reads TGTGCCAGCAGCGTCCGGGGGAACACTGAAGCTTTCTTT. This encodes CASSVRGNTEAFF.

Many counts were recorded for this clone. The chain uses TRBV29-1 and TRBJ2-7, with D possibly matching TRBD2 (5 bases). CDR1 and CDR2 (germline): SQVTM, ANQGSEA. With 7 bases removed from V and 5 bases from J, the gap between germline ends came to 15 bases. The CDR3 extends over 12 amino acids. CDR3 region: CSASLASHEQYF. The CDR3 DNA reads as TGCAGCGCGTCCCTAGCTTCCCACGAGCAGTACTTC.

This clone was observed a few times. This rearrangement joins TRBV6-5 to TRBJ2-3; D possibly corresponds to TRBD2 (5 bases). Germline V lookup: CDR1 MNHEY, CDR2 SVGAGI. V dropped 2 bases and J dropped 14 bases, with 20 bases sitting between them. The CDR3 sequence is 14 residues long. CDR3 amino acids: CASSYESRGSVRYF. DNA of the CDR3: TGTGCCAGCAGTTACGAGTCACGGGGATCCGTCCGGTATTTT.

In its sample, this clone was seen a few times. This chain joins TRBV11-1 and TRBJ2-3; 12 nucleotides match TRBD2. Germline V gene lookup returns CDR1 SGHAT and CDR2 FQDESV (reference sequence). Trimming cost V 4 bases and J 1 base; bases outside gene matches: 6. The CDR3 sequence is 17 residues long. This chain's CDR3 is CASSSRLAGARTDTQYF. As DNA, the CDR3 is TGTGCCAGCAGCTCCAGACTAGCGGGGGCCCGCACAGATACGCAGTATTTT.

This clone has more than one count but fewer than ten. The chain uses TRBV28 and TRBJ1-1; 7 bases are a match to TRBD1. V dropped 5 bases and J dropped 0; count of bases not matched to a gene: 6. CDR3 length equals 15 residues. Germline lookup yields CDR1 MDHEN and CDR2 SYDVKM. CDR3 protein: CASSQRTGVNTEAFF. The CDR3 coding sequence is TGTGCCAGCAGTCAACGGACAGGAGTGAACACTGAAGCTTTCTTT.

The V call is TRBV19, the J call TRBJ2-5; D unclear. The V and J ends lost 1 base and 5 bases respectively, with 11 bases between them. The CDR3 is 14 amino acids. CDR1 and CDR2 (germline): LNHDA, SQIVND (reference sequence). Written as DNA, the CDR3 is TGTGCCAGTAGTATAGTCGTGACTCGGGAGACCCAGTACTTC. Protein product: CASSIVVTRETQYF.

The chain couples TRBV2 to TRBJ2-7; TRBD1 aligns across 10 bases. Germline V gene data show CDR1 as SNHLY and CDR2 as FYNNEI. The CDR3 totals 14 residues. Trimming removed 7 bases from V and 4 bases from J; junction bases left unmatched: 7. The CDR3 reads CASTPGTGAYEQYF. The CDR3 nucleotides are TGTGCCAGCACCCCGGGGACAGGGGCTTACGAGCAGTACTTC.

The rearrangement links TRBV5-1 to TRBJ2-5; D gene unclear. V was shortened by 1 base and J by 1 base, with 5 bases between the two germline ends. This CDR3 is built from 13 residues. CDR1 SGHRS and CDR2 YFSETQ come from the germline V gene. The CDR3 DNA reads TGCGCCAGCAGCTTGACAAGCCAAGAGACCCAGTACTTC. Translation gives CASSLTSQETQYF.

V usage is TRBV7-9 and J usage is TRBJ2-6, with unresolved D. Per germline, CDR1 SEHNR and CDR2 FQNEAQ (reference sequence). This CDR3 contains 15 residues. Between the trimmed V and J ends, which lost 5 bases and 1 base, there was a span of 9 bases. The CDR3 sequence is CASSRVPSGANVLTF. The CDR3 DNA is TGTGCCAGCAGCCGAGTTCCATCTGGGGCCAACGTCCTGACTTTC.

The chain joins TRBV25-1 to TRBJ2-7; 7 positions agree with TRBD1. The ends lost 4 bases at V and 2 bases at J; junction bases unmatched: 5. Germline V gene data show CDR1 as MGHDK and CDR2 as SYGVNS. The CDR3 loop spans 14 amino acids. The CDR3 loop is CASSGQGRTYEQYF. The CDR3, as DNA: TGTGCCAGCAGTGGACAGGGACGGACCTACGAGCAGTACTTC.

This chain joins TRBV28 and TRBJ2-2, with 9 bases that match TRBD2. The V segment lost 2 bases and the J segment 2 bases; nucleotides outside the gene matches: 6. The CDR3 loop spans 17 amino acids. Germline assignment: CDR1 MDHEN and CDR2 SYDVKM. The CDR3 sequence: CASSLVSGSLNTGELFF. In DNA, the CDR3 is TGTGCCAGCAGTTTAGTTAGCGGGAGTCTAAACACCGGGGAGCTGTTTTTT.

This clone was seen a few times. The chain couples TRBV2 to TRBJ2-5; D is perhaps TRBD1 (5 bases). This CDR3 contains 13 residues. Germline V gives CDR1 SNHLY, CDR2 FYNNEI. With 3 bases removed from V and 6 bases from J, the gap between germline ends came to 11 bases. CDR3 DNA: TGTGCCAGCAGTGACAGGGCTCTGCAGACCCAGTACTTC. This sequence encodes CASSDRALQTQYF.

The rearrangement uses TRBV29-1 and TRBJ2-2; no firm D call. Germline lookup yields CDR1 SQVTM and CDR2 ANQGSEA. V was pared by 7 bases and J by 6 bases, with 9 bases between. The CDR3 runs to 11 residues. The CDR3 nucleotides read TGCAGCGGGGCCGGTTCCGGGGAGCTGTTTTTT. Protein sequence: CSGAGSGELFF.

V gene TRBV30 combines with J gene TRBJ2-2, with D uncertain. This CDR3 region has 12 residues. Germline V gives CDR1 GTSNPN, CDR2 SVGIG (reference sequence). V lost 8 bases and J 1 base, leaving 8 bases between the germline ends. The CDR3 DNA reads as TGTGCCCGCAGGCTGAACACCGGGGAGCTGTTTTTT. This gives the protein CARRLNTGELFF. The whole variable domain, remainder taken from reference TRBV30 and TRBJ2-2, is SQTIHQWPATLVQPVGSPLSLECTVEGTSNPNLYWYRQAAGRGLQLLFYSVGIGQISSEVPQNLSASRPQDRQFILSSKKLLLSDSGFYLCARRLNTGELFFGEGSRLTVL.

This chain connects TRBV9 to TRBJ2-3; D unresolved. V was trimmed by 3 bases and J by 0 bases, leaving 17 bases between them. Germline V gene sequence: CDR1 SGDLS, CDR2 YYNGEE. The CDR3 is 17 residues long. The CDR3 protein is CASSARISAASTDTQYF. The CDR3, as DNA: TGTGCCAGCAGCGCCCGAATCTCGGCGGCTAGCACAGATACGCAGTATTTT.